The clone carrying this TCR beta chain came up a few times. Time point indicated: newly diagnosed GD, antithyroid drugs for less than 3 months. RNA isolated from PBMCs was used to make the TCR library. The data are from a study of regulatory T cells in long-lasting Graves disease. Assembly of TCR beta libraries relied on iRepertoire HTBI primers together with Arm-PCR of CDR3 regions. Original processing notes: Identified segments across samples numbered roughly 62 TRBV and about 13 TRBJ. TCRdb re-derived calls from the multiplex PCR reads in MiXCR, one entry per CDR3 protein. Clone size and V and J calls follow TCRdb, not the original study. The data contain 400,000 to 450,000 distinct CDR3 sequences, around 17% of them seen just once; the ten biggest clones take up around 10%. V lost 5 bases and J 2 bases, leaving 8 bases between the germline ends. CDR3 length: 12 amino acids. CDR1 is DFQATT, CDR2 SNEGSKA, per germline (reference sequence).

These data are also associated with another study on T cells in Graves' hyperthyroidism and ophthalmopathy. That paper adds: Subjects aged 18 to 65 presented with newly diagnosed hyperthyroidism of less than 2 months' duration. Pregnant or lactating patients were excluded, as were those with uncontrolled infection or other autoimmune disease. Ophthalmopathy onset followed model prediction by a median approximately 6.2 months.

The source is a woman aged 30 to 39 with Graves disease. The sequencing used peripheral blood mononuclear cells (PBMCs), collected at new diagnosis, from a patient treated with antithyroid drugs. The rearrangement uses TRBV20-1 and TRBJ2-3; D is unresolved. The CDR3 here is CSAAIYTDTQYF. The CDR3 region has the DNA TGCAGTGCTGCTATCTACACAGATACGCAGTATTTT.